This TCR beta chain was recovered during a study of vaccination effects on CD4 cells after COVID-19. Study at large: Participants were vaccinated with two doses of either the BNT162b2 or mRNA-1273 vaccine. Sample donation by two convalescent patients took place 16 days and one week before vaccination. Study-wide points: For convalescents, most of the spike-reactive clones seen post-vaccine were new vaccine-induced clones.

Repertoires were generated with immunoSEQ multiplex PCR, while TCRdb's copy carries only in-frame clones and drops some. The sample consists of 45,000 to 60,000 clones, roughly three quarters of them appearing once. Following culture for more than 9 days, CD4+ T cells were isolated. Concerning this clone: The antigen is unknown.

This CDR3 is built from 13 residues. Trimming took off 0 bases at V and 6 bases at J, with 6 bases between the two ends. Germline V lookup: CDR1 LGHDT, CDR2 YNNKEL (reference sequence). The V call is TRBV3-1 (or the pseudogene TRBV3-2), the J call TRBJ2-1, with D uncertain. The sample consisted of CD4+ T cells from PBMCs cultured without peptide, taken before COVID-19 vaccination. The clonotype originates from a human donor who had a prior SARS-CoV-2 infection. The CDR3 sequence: CASSQERVNEQFF. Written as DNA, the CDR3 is TGTGCCAGCAGCCAAGAAAGAGTCAATGAGCAGTTCTTC.